Sequencing of this T cell receptor (beta chain) was carried out in a study of T cell repertoires in cytomegalovirus infection (dated by TCRdb to the late 2010s). Background for the entire study: Peptide stimulations targeted recently identified HLA-C-restricted CMV epitopes, whose presentation resists viral immunomodulation, together with well-studied HLA-B-restricted epitopes. Because public TCR beta signatures pointed to carriage of CMV infection together with the matching HLA type, the HLA type of each donor mattered for the analysis.

Sequencing used an Illumina HiSeq 1500. TCRdb reworked the public reads: Q25 trimming with fastp, MiXCR clone assembly, productive beta chains retained. When rows share a CDR3 protein, they turn into one entry using the most common DNA and genes. Here the sample has about 770,000 distinct CDR3 sequences; about 27% occur a single time. Less than 15% of the sample is in the top ten clones. The investigation overall reported the following: Cumulative frequency of public TCR beta family members discriminated carriers of CMV infection plus the relevant HLA type in this cohort and an independent approximately 370-donor cohort. The ex vivo response was dominated by HLA-C-restricted CMV-specific TCR beta clonotypes, which also provided the single most frequent clonotype in two of eight donors.

The sample's treatment or condition label, in plain terms: in vitro stimulation with specific CMV peptide epitopes to enrich CMV-specific T cells. Turning to this clonotype: Its antigen is unknown. Base-call qualities are not available, and no considerably larger clone is one nucleotide away.

CDR1 and CDR2 are drawn from the germline V gene: SGHDN, FVKESK. The CDR3 holds 17 amino acids from the cysteine to the phenylalanine. Solely the CDR3 DNA is kept, with 51 bases framed from the first base. V is trimmed back by 0 bases and J by 1 base, and the junction contains 6 bases that no gene match accounts for. The specimen was cultured CD8+ T cells from PBMCs, collected from culture after CMV antigen stimulation. The rearranged segments are TRBV14 and TRBJ2-1, and TRBD2 aligns with 7 junction nucleotides. This clonotype was sampled from a human donor in good health (CMV status not recorded). Some clones in this sample may be carry-over from other donors' samples. Here the CDR3 is given as CASSQDGLAESYNEQFF. The bases read TGTGCCAGCAGCCAAGATGGGCTAGCGGAGTCCTACAATGAGCAGTTCTTC.